This entry is about one TCR beta chain. Its antigen is still unknown. The germline V gene has CDR1 SGHAT and CDR2 FQNNGV. CDR3 length equals 15 residues. Trimming took 4 bases from V and 4 from J, leaving 16 bases between them. The data belong to a study of cytomegalovirus exposure and HLA in healthy donors. Whole-study findings and limits: Later analysis demonstrated an association between a missense DCLRE1C variant and TCR beta V- and J-gene trimming.

Primers for the PCR totalled 60 Vbeta and 13 Jbeta. Repertoires were generated with immunoSEQ multiplex PCR, while TCRdb's copy carries only in-frame clones and drops some. The table has some 130,000 clones, roughly four fifths seen once. This sequence originates from a boy younger than 18 in good health and CMV-seronegative. Material: PBMCs. The gene calls are TRBV11-2 and TRBJ1-2, with D possibly TRBD1 on 6 matching bases. CDR3 protein: CASSSNSDSLYGYTF. CDR3 bases: TGTGCCAGCAGCTCGAACTCGGACAGCCTCTATGGCTACACCTTC.